Listed below are T cell receptor beta chains from one sample, sequenced in a study of T-cell reconstitution after alpha-beta-depleted transplantation in children. TCRdb re-called the PCR reads with MiXCR, one entry per CDR3 protein. The table shows a few hundred thousand distinct CDR3 sequences, with 20% to 30% occurring only once. The starting material was PBMCs, mostly from graft donor cells, obtained 360 days after TCRalphabeta/CD19-depleted stem cell transplant. These receptor sequences come from a female patient aged 2-15 years who had a stem cell transplant for congenital amegakaryocytic thrombocytopenia, so the T cells may come from the graft donor. Each CDR3 is given with its conserved first and last residue. A D gene is named only where the DNA matches it firmly. Part of the rows lack a size; the others show once, few, many or a class for expanded clones.

D gene	clone size	V gene	J gene	CDR3 length	CDR3 protein	CDR3 DNA
.	.	TRBV13	TRBJ2-7	13	CASSRTALGEQYF	TGTGCCAGCAGCAGGACAGCCTTGGGGGAGCAGTACTTC
TRBD1	few	TRBV2	TRBJ1-6	16	CASSRWSGQGASPLHF	TGTGCCAGTAGCCGTTGGTCTGGACAGGGGGCGTCACCCCTCCACTTT
.	few	TRBV4-3	TRBJ2-1	15	CASSQTSGDWNEQFF	TGCGCCAGCAGCCAAACGTCCGGAGATTGGAATGAGCAGTTCTTC
TRBD2	many	TRBV4-3	TRBJ2-7	16	CASSQGMTSGTYEQYF	TGCGCCAGCAGCCAAGGAATGACTAGCGGAACCTACGAGCAGTACTTC
.	.	TRBV4-2	TRBJ1-2	13	CASSHFTNYGYTF	TGTGCCAGCAGCCACTTCACAAACTATGGCTACACCTTC
.	once	TRBV10-3	TRBJ1-4	16	CAISESKGTPNQKLFF	TGTGCCATCAGTGAGTCGAAGGGGACACCTAATCAAAAACTGTTTTTT
.	.	TRBV5-1	TRBJ2-3	17	CASSLEVSTLSRDTQYF	TGCGCCAGCAGCTTGGAGGTGAGCACGCTGTCGCGGGATACGCAGTATTTT
TRBD1	few	TRBV7-2	TRBJ1-4	15	CASSLDRDRSRKLFF	TGTGCCAGCAGCTTAGACCGGGACAGGTCGCGAAAACTGTTTTTT
.	.	TRBV6-1	TRBJ1-4	14	CASSAGRPYEKLFF	TGTGCCAGCAGTGCCGGGAGGCCTTATGAAAAACTGTTTTTT
.	.	TRBV6-5	TRBJ2-3	15	CASSYDVWRTDTQYF	TGTGCCAGCAGTTACGACGTCTGGCGCACAGATACGCAGTATTTT
.	few	TRBV6-5	TRBJ1-1	14	CASSYLGVRTEAFF	TGTGCCAGCAGTTACCTCGGGGTTCGAACTGAAGCTTTCTTT
TRBD1	.	TRBV28	TRBJ1-2	15	CASGTGGAQRNGYTF	TGTGCCAGCGGGACAGGGGGCGCTCAGAGGAATGGCTACACCTTC
TRBD1	.	TRBV5-1	TRBJ2-2	13	CASSQGSSGELFF	TGCGCCAGCTCACAGGGGTCTTCCGGGGAGCTGTTTTTT
TRBD1	.	TRBV6-5	TRBJ2-6	17	CASSHTPTGAGANVLTF	TGTGCCAGCAGTCACACACCTACAGGGGCCGGGGCCAACGTCCTGACTTTC
.	few	TRBV6-1	TRBJ1-4	17	CASSKPGQIFPTEKLFF	TGTGCCAGCAGTAAGCCGGGACAAATTTTCCCCACTGAAAAACTGTTTTTT
.	.	TRBV28	TRBJ1-4	14	CASSLVRDNEKLFF	TGTGCCAGCAGTTTGGTCAGGGATAATGAAAAACTGTTTTTT
.	.	TRBV5-1	TRBJ1-6	16	CASSLGRDPLFSPLHF	TGCGCCAGCAGCTTGGGGAGGGATCCGCTTTTTTCACCCCTCCACTTT
.	.	TRBV20-1	TRBJ2-5	10	CSGIQETQYF	TGCAGTGGGATCCAAGAGACCCAGTACTTC
TRBD2	.	TRBV29-1	TRBJ2-3	17	CSVEPLAGGVLTDTQYF	TGCAGCGTTGAACCCCTAGCGGGGGGAGTCCTCACAGATACGCAGTATTTT
.	.	TRBV12-5	TRBJ2-4	14	CASGLRGAVDIQYF	TGTGCTAGTGGTTTGAGAGGGGCGGTGGACATTCAGTACTTC
TRBD1	.	TRBV25-1	TRBJ1-5	14	CASSPTGMRQPQHF	TGTGCCAGCAGCCCGACAGGGATGAGGCAGCCCCAGCATTTT
.	.	TRBV20-1	TRBJ2-7	15	CSALLQGSSSYEQYF	TGCAGTGCTTTGCTTCAGGGATCCAGCTCCTACGAGCAGTACTTC
.	.	TRBV7-3	TRBJ2-7	15	CASSLSRGREYEQYF	TGTGCCAGCAGCTTATCCAGGGGGCGGGAGTACGAGCAGTACTTC
.	.	TRBV13	TRBJ2-5	13	CASSLVVQETQYF	TGTGCCAGCAGCTTAGTGGTCCAAGAGACCCAGTACTTC
TRBD2	.	TRBV7-2	TRBJ2-3	16	CASSLVVGGSTDTQYF	TGTGCCAGCAGCTTAGTGGTGGGAGGGTCCACAGATACGCAGTATTTT
TRBD1	once	TRBV20-1	TRBJ1-2	14	CSAPLAGGLVGYTF	TGCAGTGCTCCCTTGGCAGGGGGTTTAGTCGGCTACACCTTC
TRBD2	.	TRBV5-4	TRBJ2-3	18	CASSSNGGLAGGGDTQYF	TGTGCCAGCAGCTCGAACGGTGGACTAGCGGGGGGAGGAGATACGCAGTATTTT
TRBD1	many	TRBV5-1	TRBJ1-1	15	CASSLGRTGVTEAFF	TGCGCCAGCAGCTTGGGAAGGACAGGGGTCACTGAAGCTTTCTTT
.	few	TRBV30	TRBJ2-7	15	CAWRDRPGLKYEQYF	TGTGCCTGGAGAGACCGACCGGGACTTAAATACGAGCAGTACTTC
.	few	TRBV12-3/TRBV12-4	TRBJ1-2	15	CASSGLGTWSYGYTF	TGTGCCAGCAGTGGACTGGGGACCTGGTCCTATGGCTACACCTTC
.	few	TRBV15	TRBJ2-2	16	CATSRVSPSNTGELFF	TGTGCCACCAGCAGGGTTTCTCCTTCGAACACCGGGGAGCTGTTTTTT
TRBD2	.	TRBV5-5	TRBJ2-5	15	CASSWPSGPQETQYF	TGTGCCAGCAGCTGGCCTAGCGGGCCACAAGAGACCCAGTACTTC
.	.	TRBV6-5	TRBJ1-1	12	CASKPGKGGAFF	TGTGCCAGCAAACCCGGCAAGGGTGGCGCTTTCTTT
.	.	TRBV7-8	TRBJ1-2	13	CASSWRIPDGYTF	TGTGCCAGCAGCTGGCGCATCCCGGATGGCTACACCTTC
.	.	TRBV14	TRBJ2-3	12	CASSHGRGVEYF	TGTGCCAGCAGCCACGGAAGAGGCGTGGAGTATTTT
.	.	TRBV28	TRBJ2-5	14	CASRGTATDGTQYF	TGTGCCAGCCGAGGGACGGCCACCGATGGGACCCAGTACTTC
TRBD1	.	TRBV7-9	TRBJ1-1	14	CASSLVQGTTEAFF	TGTGCCAGCAGCTTAGTACAGGGGACCACTGAAGCTTTCTTT
TRBD2	.	TRBV12-3/TRBV12-4	TRBJ2-1	15	CASSLRQRGLNEQFF	TGTGCCAGCAGCTTGAGGCAGCGGGGGCTCAATGAGCAGTTCTTC
.	many	TRBV4-3	TRBJ2-7	16	CASSYYRASGKYEQYF	TGCGCCAGCAGCTACTACCGGGCCTCGGGAAAATACGAGCAGTACTTC
.	.	TRBV20-1	TRBJ2-4	13	CSASPRGRNIQYF	TGCAGTGCTAGTCCCAGGGGTCGGAACATTCAGTACTTC
TRBD1	few	TRBV18	TRBJ2-2	14	CASHRDRDTGELFF	TGTGCCAGCCATCGGGACAGGGACACCGGGGAGCTGTTTTTT
.	.	TRBV12-3/TRBV12-4	TRBJ1-3	14	CASSLRATSDTIYF	TGTGCCAGCAGTTTAAGAGCCACCTCGGACACCATATATTTT
.	once	TRBV30	TRBJ2-1	15	CARGPADRAYNEQFF	TGTGCCCGTGGACCGGCGGACAGAGCGTACAATGAGCAGTTCTTC
.	.	TRBV28	TRBJ1-1	16	CASSLMDQPRWTEAFF	TGTGCCAGCAGCTTAATGGATCAGCCTCGGTGGACTGAAGCTTTCTTT
TRBD2	.	TRBV5-5	TRBJ2-3	16	CASSFYLGAGGDTQYF	TGTGCCAGCAGCTTTTACCTCGGGGCGGGAGGAGATACGCAGTATTTT
.	few	TRBV12-3/TRBV12-4	TRBJ1-1	20	CASSKFRGGGQRDRNTEAFF	TGTGCCAGCTCTAAGTTTAGAGGAGGTGGACAGCGGGATAGGAACACTGAAGCTTTCTTT
.	many	TRBV3-1	TRBJ1-2	12	CASSPGRAGYTF	TGTGCCAGCAGCCCGGGGAGGGCCGGCTACACCTTC
.	few	TRBV6-1	TRBJ1-1	19	CASSEVGAQGSRLDTEAFF	TGTGCCAGCAGTGAAGTTGGGGCGCAGGGGTCTCGGTTGGACACTGAAGCTTTCTTT
.	few	TRBV12-3/TRBV12-4	TRBJ1-5	15	CASSEDPGSNQPQHF	TGTGCCAGCAGCGAGGACCCGGGGAGCAATCAGCCCCAGCATTTT
TRBD1	.	TRBV24-1	TRBJ1-4	15	CATSDGGGVYEKLFF	TGTGCCACCAGTGATGGAGGGGGCGTGTATGAAAAACTGTTTTTT
TRBD1	few	TRBV20-1	TRBJ1-6	13	CSASRDRDSPLHF	TGCAGTGCCAGCCGGGACAGGGATTCACCCCTCCACTTT
.	few	TRBV9	TRBJ1-1	13	CASSLQGYSEAFF	TGTGCCAGCAGCTTGCAGGGTTACTCTGAAGCTTTCTTT